This T cell receptor (beta chain) was obtained from a study of beta chain features in type 1 diabetes. Investigators reverse transcribed all isolated RNA, so they sequenced expressed TCRB transcripts. Libraries were prepared by immunoSEQ multiplex PCR; TCRdb keeps only in-frame clonotypes and omits some of them. This sample has hundreds of thousands of clones, with over 9.5% found just once. The germline CDR1 and CDR2 sequences are SGDLS and YYNGEE. V lost 3 bases and J 4 bases, leaving 24 bases between the germline ends. The CDR3 covers 18 residues. Every donor provided one heparinised blood draw, which averaged roughly 120 mL. Each of the CD4+ naive, central memory, regulatory and stem cell-like memory populations was sorted via CD45RO/CCR7/CD25/CD127/CD95/CD27.

V gene TRBV9 combines with J gene TRBJ2-3; TRBD1 is a possible D gene (6 bases). The receptor's source is a man between 18 and 29 years old in good health. Material: naive CD4+ T cells from blood. CDR3 nucleotide sequence: TGTGCCAGCAGCGGTCCTCGGAGCCGAAGGGGGATGCCAGATACGCAGTATTTT. This gives the protein CASSGPRSRRGMPDTQYF.